The clone carrying this TCR beta chain was counted a single time. Its antigen is unidentified. These data come from a study of shared clonotypes between healthy human individuals. Whole-study findings and limits: Unshared clonotypes carried lower generation probabilities than those common to all four donors.

Some clones are missing from TCRdb's copy, which holds only in-frame ones; the method was immunoSEQ multiplex PCR. The table includes 2 million to 2.5 million clones, roughly 96% detected once. This sequence originates from a man aged 18 to 30 in good health. The specimen was naive CD4+ T cells sorted from blood. The subset is: CD45RA+ positively selected.

The CDR3 DNA reads TGTGCCAGCAGCTCCGGACAGGGGGCCTCCTACGAGCAGTACTTC. It is translated as CASSSGQGASYEQYF. The rearrangement joins TRBV11-2 to TRBJ2-7; TRBD1 matches at 11 bases. Trimming at V came to 4 bases and at J to 0 bases, leaving 2 bases not matched to a gene. In germline, CDR1 is SGHAT, CDR2 FQNNGV. This CDR3 is 15 amino acids long.